This TCR beta chain is drawn from a study of CD8 T cells in ankylosing spondylitis. To note about this clonotype: What it recognizes is unknown.

Germline CDR1 reads DFQATT; CDR2 reads SNEGSKA (reference sequence). Trimming removed 0 bases at V and 2 bases at J, with 14 bases between. CDR3 length: 16 residues. Overall study findings and caveats: Clones linked to disease, bearing a CD8+ phenotype, were relatively rare in peripheral blood. About 8 highly homologous variants made up a TCR beta motif, and this motif appeared characteristic of ankylosing spondylitis blood. Both synovial fluid and blood in reactive arthritis had previously been reported to carry some motif variants. Significant enrichment of disease-linked clones was reportedly seen in matched ankylosing spondylitis synovial fluid.

TCRdb ran MiXCR on the 5' RACE reads and lists one entry per CDR3 protein. The table shows some 840,000 distinct CDR3 sequences, with 12% occurring only once. The clonotype was recovered from a male donor with ankylosing spondylitis. Sequencing was done on a sample of blood, either unsorted or a sorted T cell fraction (not recorded which). The rearrangement links TRBV20-1 to TRBJ2-1, with D perhaps given as TRBD1 or TRBD2 (6 bases each). CDR3 protein: CSARDNRRGPYNEQFF. DNA of the CDR3: TGCAGTGCTAGAGATAATAGACGGGGGCCCTACAATGAGCAGTTCTTC.